Following are 10 T cell receptor beta chains from one sample sequenced in a study of blood T cells in healthy people across ages (dated by TCRdb to between 2014 and 2016). The library came from 5' RACE. Sequenced on an Illumina HiSeq 2500. A second about 7 to 12 cycle PCR used a sample-barcoded 5' primer and a J-beta primer mix. The public sequencing data were trimmed at Q25 with fastp and processed into clonotypes with MiXCR by TCRdb, which kept only in-frame beta chains. All rows with the same CDR3 protein become a single entry with the most common DNA and genes. Here the sample has over a million distinct CDR3 sequences; about 42% occur a single time. About 4% of the sample comes from the top ten. Material for sequencing was blood. The receptor set was obtained from a woman between 18 and 30 years old in good health.

The genes are TRBV5-1 and TRBJ1-4; D gene uncertain. Looked up from germline, CDR1 is SGHRS and CDR2 is YFSETQ. The CDR3 is 14 amino acids. V shed 4 bases and J shed 0 bases, with 7 bases lying between them. CDR3: CASSPATTNEKLFF. The CDR3 DNA reads TGCGCCAGCAGCCCGGCCACAACTAATGAAAAACTGTTTTTT.

This clonotype has just a few counts. The chain employs TRBV12-3 or TRBV12-4 and TRBJ2-2; no clear D. The CDR3 has 12 residues. Trimming left V 5 bases short and J 6 bases short, with 7 bases between. The chain's CDR3 is CASSPGAGELFF. As DNA, the CDR3 is TGTGCCAGCAGTCCCGGCGCCGGGGAGCTGTTTTTT.

The rearrangement links TRBV27 to TRBJ2-3, with a weak D call TRBD2 (5 bases). Germline assignment: CDR1 MNHEY and CDR2 SMNVEV (reference sequence). Trimming cost V 2 bases and J 3 bases, with 12 bases left between them. The length of the CDR3 is 15 residues. The CDR3 DNA sequence: TGTGCCAGCAGTTTAGTGAGGGAACTGACAGATACGCAGTATTTT. Amino acid sequence: CASSLVRELTDTQYF.

This sequence joins TRBV21-1 and TRBJ1-1. TRBV21-1 is reported as a pseudogene. The CDR3 consists of 10 residues. This CDR3 reads CASSKYLAFF. The CDR3, as DNA: TGTGCCAGCAGCAAGTACTTAGCTTTCTTT.

This clonotype showed up just a few times. The CDR3 DNA follows: TGTGCCAGTAGTACGAGCGGTGGCTACACCTTC. Its translation: CASSTSGGYTF. The V call is TRBV2, the J call TRBJ1-2, with D hard to call. The CDR3 length is 11 residues. Germline V lookup: CDR1 SNHLY, CDR2 FYNNEI. Trimming removed 9 bases at V and 7 bases at J, with 12 bases between.

The chain has TRBV20-1 and TRBJ2-7, with 8 nucleotides matching TRBD2. V lost 3 bases and J lost 7; bases outside the gene matches: 11. The CDR3 runs to 14 residues. Germline V gene sequence: CDR1 DFQATT, CDR2 SNEGSKA (reference sequence). CDR3: CSASPGTSFDEQYF. CDR3 in DNA: TGCAGTGCTAGCCCCGGGACTAGTTTTGATGAGCAGTACTTC.

This clonotype was detected ten times or more. V and J are TRBV12-3 or TRBV12-4 and TRBJ2-5, with D possibly being TRBD1 or TRBD2 (5 bases each). The CDR3 has 13 amino acids. V lost 5 bases to trimming and J lost 5 bases, with 12 bases between them. The CDR3, as DNA: TGTGCCAGCAGTGGAAGGGGACGGGAGACCCAGTACTTC. Translation gives CASSGRGRETQYF.

The genes are TRBV2 and TRBJ2-1; unclear D gene. With 2 bases removed from V and 13 bases from J, the gap between germline ends came to 15 bases. The CDR3 is 13 amino acids. CDR1 and CDR2 from the germline V gene are SNHLY and FYNNEI. DNA of the CDR3: TGTGCCAGCAGTGAAACCTCCGTCCGAGCCCAGTTCTTC. Its translation: CASSETSVRAQFF.

The V and J genes are TRBV25-1 and TRBJ1-1, with D hard to call. There are 14 residues in the CDR3. Trimming took 4 bases from V and 4 from J, leaving 13 bases between them. The germline CDR1 and CDR2 sequences are MGHDK and SYGVNS. The CDR3, as DNA: TGTGCCAGCAGTGGGGGTCACCCTGGCACTGAAGCTTTCTTT. Its protein product is CASSGGHPGTEAFF.

A few counts support this clonotype. This chain uses TRBV5-1 with TRBJ2-7; 10 positions match TRBD2. The V and J ends lost 4 bases and 4 bases, in that order; junction bases with no gene match: 11. The CDR3 has 16 residues. The V gene's germline CDR1 is SGHRS and CDR2 YFSETQ. CDR3 in amino acids: CASSLTLAGVEYEQYF. Written as DNA, the CDR3 is TGCGCCAGCAGCCTGACCCTAGCGGGAGTCGAGTACGAGCAGTACTTC.